One and the same sample provided the 21 T cell receptor beta chains below, sequenced in a study of breast tumors, draining lymph nodes, adjacent tissues. A single record per CDR3 protein comes from TCRdb applying MiXCR to the multiplex PCR reads. This sample has more than 15,000 distinct CDR3 sequences, with 43% found just once. The sample was breast tumor tissue. These receptors all stem from a female donor with breast cancer. Some clones in this sample may be carry-over from other donors' samples.

This clonotype was counted between two and nine times. The chain couples TRBV4-3 to TRBJ1-3; D unclear. Germline CDR1 reads LGHNA; CDR2 reads YSLEER. With 0 bases removed from V and 5 bases from J, the gap between germline ends came to 5 bases. This CDR3 spans 13 amino acids. CDR3 loop: CASSQDFRNTIYF. The CDR3 coding sequence is TGCGCCAGCAGCCAAGATTTTCGAAACACCATATATTTT.

In its sample, this clonotype was seen many times. The genes are TRBV7-9 and TRBJ2-1, with no clear D. This CDR3 spans 12 amino acids. V shed 5 bases and J shed 4 bases, with 6 bases lying between them. The V gene's germline CDR1 is SEHNR and CDR2 FQNEAQ (reference sequence). CDR3 coding DNA: TGTGCCAGCAGCCTCAAGTACAATGAGCAGTTCTTC. Translating it yields CASSLKYNEQFF.

This clonotype was recorded at least ten times. The rearrangement joins TRBV20-1 to TRBJ2-1, with no clear D. The germline V gene encodes CDR1 DFQATT and CDR2 SNEGSKA (reference sequence). This CDR3 region has 16 residues. Trimming left V 0 bases short and J 0 bases short, with 12 bases between. The CDR3 region is CSARDGRATSYNEQFF. DNA of the CDR3: TGCAGTGCTAGAGATGGTAGGGCTACCTCCTACAATGAGCAGTTCTTC.

Many counts were recorded for this clonotype. V usage is TRBV28 and J usage is TRBJ1-5; TRBD1 matches at 12 bases. Germline-derived CDR1 and CDR2 are MDHEN and SYDVKM. J gave up 7 bases and V 1 base, and 8 bases lay outside the gene matches. The CDR3 has 17 amino acids. The CDR3 loop is CASSLFPGQGAWQPQHF. The CDR3 DNA reads as TGTGCCAGCAGTTTATTCCCGGGACAGGGGGCATGGCAGCCCCAGCATTTT.

For this clonotype: This may come from a read error, since a much larger clone is one base off. The rearrangement joins TRBV6-1 to TRBJ2-1; TRBD2 is a possible D gene (5 bases). V was cut by 5 bases and J by 12 bases, with 29 bases left in between. The germline CDR1 and CDR2 sequences are MNHNS and SASEGT. The length of the CDR3 is 17 residues. The CDR3, as DNA: TGTGCCAGCAGTCAACGGCGGGCCGTCCAGTCGCAGATTGTGCAGTTCTTC. As protein: CASSQRRAVQSQIVQFF.

This clonotype was observed a handful of times. J is TRBJ1-6 and V is TRBV20-1, with 10 bases lining up with TRBD1. The J segment lost 9 bases and the V segment lost 1 base, leaving 0 bases of the junction unmatched. CDR3 length: 13 residues. Germline-derived CDR1 and CDR2 are DFQATT and SNEGSKA (reference sequence). The CDR3 DNA follows: TGCAGTGCTAGAGGGACAGGGGGTTCACCCCTCCACTTT. This sequence encodes CSARGTGGSPLHF.

The chain uses TRBV4-3 and TRBJ1-2, with a possible D match to TRBD1 (5 bases). Trimming removed 0 bases from V and 2 bases from J, with 13 bases in between. CDR1 LGHNA and CDR2 YSLEER come from the germline V gene. The CDR3 extends over 16 amino acids. DNA for the CDR3: TGCGCCAGCAGCCAAGATAGGGGTGGGGGGAACTATGGCTACACCTTC. As protein: CASSQDRGGGNYGYTF.

The chain joins TRBV18 to TRBJ1-2; D gene ambiguous. CDR3 length equals 14 residues. The V and J ends lost 3 bases and 3 bases respectively, with 11 bases between them. Germline CDR1 KGHSH, CDR2 LQKENI. The CDR3 spells CASSPREDYYGYTF. The CDR3 DNA follows: TGTGCCAGCTCACCCCGGGAGGACTACTATGGCTACACCTTC.

The J gene is TRBJ2-7, the V gene TRBV4-1; the D call may be TRBD1 or TRBD2 (5 bases each). The V end lost 3 bases, the J end lost 5 bases, and 17 bases lay between the germline ends. Germline CDR1 MGHRA, CDR2 YSYEKL. CDR3 length equals 15 residues. The CDR3 DNA follows: TGCGCCAGCAGCCATGGGACCTCCGCTTGGGACGAGCAGTACTTC. It codes for CASSHGTSAWDEQYF.

The chain is built from TRBV20-1 and TRBJ1-2; tentatively, D is TRBD1 (6 bases). Deletions cut 1 base from V and 1 base from J, with 10 bases between. The germline V gene has CDR1 DFQATT and CDR2 SNEGSKA (reference sequence). The CDR3 covers 14 residues. As DNA, the CDR3 is TGCAGTGCTAGAGCCCAGGGGCTTAACTATGGCTACACCTTC. It codes for CSARAQGLNYGYTF.

This chain joins TRBV3-1 and TRBJ1-4; D may be TRBD1 (5 bases). The CDR3 spans 19 residues. V lost 4 bases to trimming and J lost 0 bases, with 21 bases between them. Per the germline V gene, CDR1 is LGHDT and CDR2 is YNNKEL (reference sequence). The CDR3 loop reads CASSLPTGQDDSTNEKLFF. The CDR3 DNA reads TGTGCCAGCAGCCTACCTACGGGGCAGGACGATTCAACTAATGAAAAACTGTTTTTT.

The chain couples TRBV20-1 to TRBJ1-2; 7 nucleotides agree with TRBD1. The CDR3 loop spans 11 amino acids. Trimming cost V 8 bases and J 2 bases; bases outside gene matches: 2. The V gene's germline CDR1 is DFQATT and CDR2 SNEGSKA (reference sequence). The CDR3 protein is CSHRGNYGYTF. In DNA, the CDR3 is TGCAGTCACAGGGGAAACTATGGCTACACCTTC.

This clonotype was seen many times. CDR3 coding DNA: TGTGCCAGCAGCTTAGATCGACGGGGCCAGCAGTACTTC. Its protein is CASSLDRRGQQYF. The chain uses TRBV11-2 and TRBJ2-7, with D tentatively TRBD1 or TRBD2 (5 bases each). Per the germline V gene, CDR1 is SGHAT and CDR2 is FQNNGV. The CDR3 runs 13 residues. The V and J ends lost 0 bases and 8 bases respectively, with 11 bases between them.

This clonotype was found many times. V is TRBV28 and J is TRBJ2-7, with TRBD2 matching 7 bases. Unmatched junction bases numbered 17, after V lost 5 bases and J lost 1 base. Germline V gives CDR1 MDHEN, CDR2 SYDVKM. CDR3 length equals 18 residues. As DNA, the CDR3 is TGTGCCAGCAGTACGCCAATACTGGGCGGGAGTTTTTCCTACGAGCAGTACTTC. Translating gives CASSTPILGGSFSYEQYF.

This clonotype occurred many times. The chain combines TRBV7-2 with TRBJ2-1; 9 bases match TRBD2. V lost 3 bases to trimming and J lost 0 bases; unmatched junction nucleotides: 6. The CDR3 runs 17 residues. Germline CDR1 SGHTA, CDR2 FQGNSA. DNA for the CDR3: TGTGCCAGCAGCTTGTCAGCGGGAGGTCCCTCCTACAATGAGCAGTTCTTC. Its protein is CASSLSAGGPSYNEQFF.

Turning to this clonotype: One junction end disagrees with the germline gene, perhaps due to a read error. This chain uses TRBV2 with TRBJ2-7, with D possibly being TRBD1 (5 bases). The CDR3 sequence is 13 residues long. Germline V gives CDR1 SNHLY, CDR2 FYNNEI. The CDR3 loop is CASSVGQGYERYF. CDR3 in DNA: TGTGCCAGCAGTGTTGGTCAGGGTTACGAGCGGTACTTC.

The chain carries TRBV29-1 and TRBJ2-7; tentative D call: TRBD2 (6 bases). The CDR3 sequence is 13 residues long. The germline CDR1 and CDR2 sequences are SQVTM and ANQGSEA. Trimming left V 4 bases short and J 12 bases short, with 22 bases between. Here the CDR3 DNA reads TGCAGCGTTGTATGGCGGGACCCCTCCGGGATGTACTTC. Protein sequence: CSVVWRDPSGMYF.

In its sample, this clonotype was seen many times. The rearrangement links TRBV30 to TRBJ2-1; D unresolved. This CDR3 comprises 15 residues. V lost 1 base and J lost 6, with 16 bases in between. Germline V gene sequence: CDR1 GTSNPN, CDR2 SVGIG (reference sequence). The CDR3 region has the DNA TGTGCCTGGAGTGACGATGCGCTAGTAGTCAATGAGCAGTTCTTC. Translation gives CAWSDDALVVNEQFF. The full variable domain, in which reference TRBV30 and TRBJ2-1 provide the parts outside the CDR3, is SQTIHQWPATLVQPVGSPLSLECTVEGTSNPNLYWYRQAAGRGLQLLFYSVGIGQISSEVPQNLSASRPQDRQFILSSKKLLLSDSGFYLCAWSDDALVVNEQFFGPGTRLTVL.

This clonotype was seen ten or more times. This chain joins TRBV7-6 and TRBJ2-4; 7 bases match TRBD1. Germline V lookup: CDR1 SGHVS, CDR2 FNYEAQ. The trim removed 1 base at V and 1 base at J, leaving 7 bases unmatched. This CDR3 has 17 residues. CDR3 sequence (DNA): TGTGCCAGCAGCTTAGGCCAGGGCAGGGGGGCCAAAAACATTCAGTACTTC. Encoded protein: CASSLGQGRGAKNIQYF.

The sample holds many counts of this clonotype. This chain uses TRBV7-9 with TRBJ1-2, with D perhaps TRBD1 (5 bases). This CDR3 contains 15 residues. Germline V CDR1 and CDR2: SEHNR, FQNEAQ (reference sequence). V was trimmed by 1 base and J by 2 bases, leaving 11 bases between them. Here the CDR3 DNA reads TGTGCCAGCAGCTTAGGGCAGGGCTTAAACTATGGCTACACCTTC. Protein: CASSLGQGLNYGYTF.

The chain joins TRBV5-1 to TRBJ2-7; the match to TRBD2 covers 10 bases. J was trimmed by 2 bases and V by 2 bases; bases with no gene match: 1. This CDR3 has 14 residues. The germline gives CDR1 SGHRS, CDR2 YFSETQ. CDR3 sequence: CASSFTSGAYEQYF. DNA of the CDR3: TGCGCCAGCAGCTTCACTAGCGGGGCCTACGAGCAGTACTTC.